The 20 T cell receptor beta chains given below trace back to one sample, sequenced in a study of cytomegalovirus exposure and HLA in healthy donors. Vbeta (60) and Jbeta (13) primers were used in the PCR. TCRdb's copy holds only in-frame clones and misses some; the assay was immunoSEQ multiplex PCR. The sample lists 120,000 or so clones, over 9.5% occurring once. What was sequenced was PBMCs. These receptors were obtained from a woman under 30 in good health and CMV-seropositive.

Of note for this clone: The same CDR3 also results from other DNA sequences found in this sample. The chain joins TRBV30 to TRBJ2-2; the D gene is possibly TRBD1 (6 bases). Germline CDR1 GTSNPN, CDR2 SVGIG (reference sequence). CDR3 size: 15 residues. V lost 3 bases to trimming and J lost 6 bases, with 17 bases between them. The CDR3 loop reads CAWRPRGSLAGELFF. CDR3 sequence (DNA): TGTGCCTGGAGGCCAAGGGGGAGTTTGGCCGGGGAGCTGTTTTTT.

In this sample, this clone turned up a few times. The rearrangement links TRBV6-5 to TRBJ1-1; D unresolved. CDR3 length: 11 amino acids. Germline loops: CDR1 MNHEY, CDR2 SVGAGI. Trimming took off 6 bases at V and 1 base at J, with 3 bases between the two ends. As DNA, the CDR3 is TGTGCCAGCAGGCGGAACACTGAAGCTTTCTTT. Protein product: CASRRNTEAFF.

This chain uses TRBV7-9 with TRBJ1-2, with TRBD1 as a possible D gene (5 bases). Germline-derived CDR1 and CDR2 are SEHNR and FQNEAQ (reference sequence). This CDR3 has 14 residues. V gave up 3 bases and J gave up 0 bases, with 8 bases separating them. The CDR3, as DNA: TGTGCCAGCAGCTTGGACACTGCTAACTATGGCTACACCTTC. Residues: CASSLDTANYGYTF.

This clone showed up just a few times. The rearrangement links TRBV5-6 to TRBJ2-2; the D is unclear. The ends were cut back, 2 bases at V and 3 bases at J, with 8 bases in the middle. Germline CDR1 and CDR2: SGHDT and YYEEEE. This CDR3 is 14 amino acids long. The CDR3 protein is CASSFSGYTGELFF. In DNA form, the CDR3 reads TGTGCCAGCAGCTTCTCCGGGTACACCGGGGAGCTGTTTTTT.

The chain has TRBV19 and TRBJ1-1; D perhaps matches TRBD1 (5 bases). Germline V gene lookup returns CDR1 LNHDA and CDR2 SQIVND (reference sequence). Trimming removed 5 bases from V and 5 bases from J, with 15 bases in between. The CDR3 loop spans 14 amino acids. The CDR3 spells CASSSNQGITEAFF. The CDR3 DNA sequence: TGTGCCAGTAGTTCGAACCAGGGCATTACTGAAGCTTTCTTT.

This clone was observed a few times. J is TRBJ1-1 and V is TRBV29-1; 8 bases map to TRBD1. The junction had 5 bases not matched to a gene; V was cut back by 5 bases and J by 6 bases. The CDR3 covers 12 residues. Germline V gives CDR1 SQVTM, CDR2 ANQGSEA. CDR3 nucleotide sequence: TGCAGCGTTTCACAGGGGGTCGCTGAAGCTTTCTTT. Translating gives CSVSQGVAEAFF.

The J gene is TRBJ1-6, the V gene TRBV5-1; 7 bases are shared with TRBD1. The J segment lost 10 bases and the V segment lost 7 bases, leaving 5 bases of the junction unmatched. CDR1 is SGHRS and CDR2 is YFSETQ in the germline V gene. The CDR3 is 12 amino acids. The CDR3 here is CASPTGASPLHF. In DNA form, the CDR3 reads TGCGCCAGCCCCACAGGGGCATCACCCCTCCACTTT.

The chain joins TRBV6-5 to TRBJ2-3; D ambiguous. V gave up 0 bases and J gave up 4 bases, with 5 bases separating them. CDR1 is MNHEY, CDR2 SVGAGI, per germline. The CDR3 is made up of 13 amino acids. CDR3 sequence reads: CASSYSTADTQYF. In DNA form, the CDR3 reads TGTGCCAGCAGTTACTCGACTGCAGATACGCAGTATTTT.

In DNA, the CDR3 is TGTGCCAGCAGCCACAGGGGTAAAAACACTGAAGCTTTCTTT. It specifies CASSHRGKNTEAFF. This chain uses TRBV2 with TRBJ1-1; 7 bases line up with TRBD1. The CDR3 is made up of 14 amino acids. Trimming at V came to 6 bases and at J to 2 bases, leaving 6 bases not matched to a gene. In germline, CDR1 is SNHLY, CDR2 FYNNEI.

In this sample, this clone turned up a few times. The chain carries TRBV19 and TRBJ2-7, with D possibly being TRBD2 (5 bases). The germline V gene encodes CDR1 LNHDA and CDR2 SQIVND (reference sequence). The CDR3 runs to 13 residues. Trimming cost V 5 bases and J 6 bases, with 14 bases left between them. This chain's CDR3 is CASSYGRSGEQYF. The CDR3 DNA is TGTGCCAGTAGTTACGGCCGGAGCGGCGAGCAGTACTTC.

A few counts support this clone. This chain uses TRBV27 with TRBJ2-7; D is possibly TRBD2 (6 bases). Germline V gene data show CDR1 as MNHEY and CDR2 as SMNVEV (reference sequence). CDR3 length: 13 residues. V dropped 6 bases and J dropped 3 bases, with 12 bases sitting between them. This CDR3 reads CASSEGGDYEQYF. The CDR3, as DNA: TGTGCCAGCAGCGAAGGAGGGGACTACGAGCAGTACTTC.

This clone was seen only a few times. This chain connects TRBV4-2 to TRBJ1-3, with 12 bases lining up with TRBD1. In germline, CDR1 is LGHNA, CDR2 YNFKEQ. With V trimmed by 0 bases and J by 4 bases, 10 bases remained unmatched. The CDR3 length is 19 residues. CDR3 coding DNA: TGTGCCAGCAGCCAAGAATCGCCGGGACAGGGGGCCGGAGGAAACACCATATATTTT. This sequence encodes CASSQESPGQGAGGNTIYF.

The chain links TRBV11-2 to TRBJ1-2, with D perhaps TRBD1 (5 bases). Germline CDR1 reads SGHAT; CDR2 reads FQNNGV. The CDR3 is 14 residues long. V was cut by 4 bases and J by 6 bases, with 15 bases left in between. The CDR3 loop is CASSSQELSNGYTF. CDR3 nucleotide sequence: TGTGCCAGCAGCTCACAGGAGCTTTCTAATGGCTACACCTTC.

About this clone itself: An end of the junction does not agree with germline; a read error may underlie this. The chain combines TRBV7-6 with TRBJ2-5, with no clear D. CDR3 size: 15 residues. Germline V gene sequence: CDR1 SGHVS, CDR2 FNYEAQ. For the CDR3, the DNA is TGTGCCAGCAGTTTAGTAGGAGTAGGCCAAGAGACCCAGTACTTC. It is translated as CASSLVGVGQETQYF.

The chain joins TRBV5-1 to TRBJ2-1; D unresolved. The CDR3 sequence is 11 residues long. From germline, CDR1 is SGHRS and CDR2 YFSETQ. V lost 3 bases to trimming and J lost 8 bases, with 6 bases between them. CDR3 coding DNA: TGCGCCAGCAGCTACAATTATGAGCAGTTCTTC. Its translation is CASSYNYEQFF.

This chain links TRBV5-1 with TRBJ2-3; 9 bases agree with TRBD1. In germline, CDR1 is SGHRS, CDR2 YFSETQ. The CDR3 is 17 amino acids. V dropped 2 bases and J dropped 2; count of bases not matched to a gene: 9. The CDR3 here is CASSLPTGGAYTDTQYF. CDR3 in DNA: TGCGCCAGCAGCTTACCCACAGGGGGCGCATACACAGATACGCAGTATTTT.

In its sample, this clone was seen a few times. The genes are TRBV7-9 and TRBJ2-5; D is undetermined. The CDR3 runs 14 residues. Trimming shortened V by 7 bases and J by 1 base, and 13 bases separated the two germline ends. Germline V gene sequence: CDR1 SEHNR, CDR2 FQNEAQ (reference sequence). Here the CDR3 reads CASTLGSTQETQYF. CDR3 coding DNA: TGTGCCAGCACCCTAGGTTCAACCCAAGAGACCCAGTACTTC.

In this sample, this clone turned up a few times. The V and J genes are TRBV7-9 and TRBJ1-2; D unclear. Germline V lookup: CDR1 SEHNR, CDR2 FQNEAQ (reference sequence). The CDR3 length is 15 residues. Deletions cut 1 base from V and 4 bases from J, with 13 bases between. The CDR3: CASSLESGKIYGYTF. CDR3 nucleotide sequence: TGTGCCAGCAGCTTAGAGTCGGGAAAGATCTATGGCTACACCTTC.

This clone was found a few times. The chain joins TRBV10-1 to TRBJ1-5, with a possible D match to TRBD1 (5 bases). The CDR3 sequence is 13 residues long. The V gene's germline CDR1 is WNHNN and CDR2 SYGVQD (reference sequence). The ends were cut back, 9 bases at V and 7 bases at J, with 16 bases in the middle. The CDR3 region has the DNA TGCGCCAGTCTATCGGCTTCAGGGCAGCCCCAGCATTTT. It yields the protein CASLSASGQPQHF.

The CDR3 DNA follows: TGTGCCAGCAGCGGCCTACAGGCTAACACTGAAGCTTTCTTT. Translation: CASSGLQANTEAFF. V and J are TRBV9 and TRBJ1-1; D is possibly TRBD1 (5 bases). This CDR3 is 14 amino acids long. V was cut by 3 bases and J by 2 bases, with 11 bases left in between. Germline V gene lookup returns CDR1 SGDLS and CDR2 YYNGEE.